This T cell receptor beta chain appears in the sequencing data of a study of blood T cell repertoires in COVID-19. As for the study in general: Spain, Italy and the United States supplied samples that represented acute and convalescent COVID-19. The cDNA or gDNA used as material had been derived from T cells, B-cell-depleted T cells, or PBMCs.

In the source study's methods: Reference gene primer amplification gave nucleated cell count estimates. Measured with immunoSEQ multiplex PCR; TCRdb has only the in-frame clones, and not every one. From that table come the V and J calls and clone size; the DNA was used to work out D and trimming. The repertoire holds approximately 100,000 clones, approximately 80% seen once, with 10% in the top ten. The CDR3 runs 15 residues. Germline V gene sequence: CDR1 MDHEN, CDR2 SYDVKM. Unmatched junction bases numbered 5, after V lost 6 bases and J lost 5 bases. Sequenced: peripheral blood. The chain combines TRBV28 with TRBJ2-2; 11 nucleotides line up with TRBD2. This TCR was sampled from a human donor in a cohort sampled during active COVID-19. The CDR3 loop reads CASSPGLAGTGELFF. Written as DNA, the CDR3 is TGTGCCAGCAGCCCCGGACTAGCGGGTACCGGGGAGCTGTTTTTT.